Presented here are 17 T cell receptor beta chains from one specimen sequenced in a study of blood T cell repertoires in COVID-19. This table comes from immunoSEQ multiplex PCR, and its TCRdb copy is limited to in-frame clones, with some not included. The sample lists under 250,000 clones, about 83% occurring once. The sequenced sample consisted of peripheral blood. These receptors all stem from an elderly woman with COVID-19, enrolled during active disease.

This chain links TRBV10-3 with TRBJ2-7; 10 nucleotides match TRBD1. This CDR3 is 14 amino acids long. Losses at the gene ends were 7 bases for V and 2 bases for J; bases not matched to a gene: 5. Germline lookup yields CDR1 ENHRY and CDR2 SYGVKD. CDR3 DNA sequence: TGTGCCATCACGAGGACAGGGGGAACCTACGAGCAGTACTTC. Translating it yields CAITRTGGTYEQYF.

This chain links TRBV9 with TRBJ1-6, with 9 positions matching TRBD1. The V gene's germline CDR1 is SGDLS and CDR2 YYNGEE. The J segment lost 7 bases and the V segment lost 3 bases, leaving 5 bases of the junction unmatched. The CDR3 consists of 15 residues. CDR3 in amino acids: CASSEGTGKNSPLHF. CDR3 coding DNA: TGTGCCAGCAGCGAGGGGACAGGGAAAAATTCACCCCTCCACTTT.

The V gene is TRBV9, the J gene TRBJ1-1; weak D call: TRBD1 (5 bases). V lost 0 bases and J lost 1, with 16 bases in between. The CDR3 spans 17 residues. Germline V CDR1 and CDR2: SGDLS, YYNGEE. The CDR3 DNA reads as TGTGCCAGCAGCGTAGCCCAATTGGGGCAGGCGAACACTGAAGCTTTCTTT. It codes for CASSVAQLGQANTEAFF. Looking up the rest from reference TRBV9 and TRBJ1-1 gives the full variable domain: DSGVTQTPKHLITATGQRVTLRCSPRSGDLSVYWYQQSLDQGLQFLIQYYNGEERAKGNILERFSAQQFPDLHSELNLSSLELGDSALYFCASSVAQLGQANTEAFFGQGTRLTVV.

The rearrangement joins TRBV10-3 to TRBJ1-4; D unclear. The CDR3 runs 13 residues. The germline CDR1 and CDR2 sequences are ENHRY and SYGVKD. The V end was cut by 4 bases, the J end by 8 bases, with 11 bases between. Written as DNA, the CDR3 is TGTGCCATCAGTGGAGGTACGGGAGAAAAACTGTTTTTT. It is translated as CAISGGTGEKLFF.

The chain employs TRBV6-5 and TRBJ1-1, with D tentatively TRBD1 (5 bases). The CDR3 has 12 residues. V was clipped by 10 bases and J by 5 bases, with 14 bases between them. CDR1 is MNHEY and CDR2 is SVGAGI in the germline V gene. For the CDR3, the DNA is TGTGCCACCCTTCCCGGGGGGACTGAAGCTTTCTTT. Translating gives CATLPGGTEAFF.

The V call is TRBV10-3, the J call TRBJ2-7, with D possibly matching TRBD2 (5 bases). The V gene's germline CDR1 is ENHRY and CDR2 SYGVKD. The CDR3 totals 16 residues. V shed 3 bases and J shed 3 bases, with 18 bases lying between them. The CDR3 nucleotides are TGTGCCATCAGTGATCCCGCGAGGGCCCCTAACTACGAGCAGTACTTC. This encodes CAISDPARAPNYEQYF.

The chain employs TRBV3-1 (or the pseudogene TRBV3-2) and TRBJ1-1, with a tentative D call TRBD1 (6 bases). Trimming shortened V by 5 bases and J by 1 base, and 11 bases separated the two germline ends. The CDR3 runs to 14 residues. Germline V gene lookup returns CDR1 LGHDT and CDR2 YNNKEL (reference sequence). For the CDR3, the DNA is TGTGCCAGCAGCGCAGACAGGAGGAACACTGAAGCTTTCTTT. It translates to CASSADRRNTEAFF.

This clone came up once. The DNA of the CDR3 is TGTGCCAGCAGACCTCCAGGGGGGATGAACACTGAAGCTTTCTTT. Translated, it gives CASRPPGGMNTEAFF. This chain uses TRBV28 with TRBJ1-1; 7 bases agree with TRBD1. Trimming cost V 6 bases and J 0 bases; bases outside gene matches: 7. This CDR3 contains 15 residues. CDR1 and CDR2 (germline): MDHEN, SYDVKM.

The chain couples TRBV7-2 to TRBJ1-2; unclear D gene. Germline values: CDR1 SGHTA, CDR2 FQGNSA. Trimming pared 5 bases from V and 2 bases from J, leaving 12 bases between. The CDR3 extends over 14 amino acids. The CDR3 region is CASSPTTKNYGYTF. CDR3 nucleotide sequence: TGTGCCAGCAGCCCTACGACAAAGAACTATGGCTACACCTTC.

The genes are TRBV6-5 and TRBJ1-2, with 12 bases fitting TRBD1. CDR3 length: 14 residues. The junction had 8 bases not matched to a gene; V was cut back by 7 bases and J by 8 bases. Germline assignment: CDR1 MNHEY and CDR2 SVGAGI. CDR3 region: CASKGTGGYDGYTF. For the CDR3, the DNA is TGTGCCAGCAAAGGGACAGGGGGCTACGACGGCTACACCTTC.

The chain employs TRBV5-8 and TRBJ1-1; D ambiguous. Germline lookup yields CDR1 SGHTS and CDR2 YDEGEE. This CDR3 comprises 12 residues. V lost 2 bases and J lost 11, with 13 bases in between. This CDR3 is CASSFPAGLAFF. The CDR3 region has the DNA TGTGCCAGCAGCTTCCCCGCGGGGTTGGCTTTCTTT.

For this clone: The same CDR3 arises from other DNA sequences in this sample as well. V and J are TRBV10-3 and TRBJ2-2, with 8 bases fitting TRBD1. The trim removed 8 bases at V and 1 base at J, leaving 3 bases unmatched. This CDR3 contains 14 residues. Per the germline V gene, CDR1 is ENHRY and CDR2 is SYGVKD. The CDR3 DNA reads as TGTGCCATCTCGGGGACAGGGAACACCGGGGAGCTGTTTTTT. Its translation: CAISGTGNTGELFF.

The chain employs TRBV7-2 and TRBJ2-5; 13 bases fit TRBD2. The CDR3 totals 16 residues. The V segment lost 2 bases and the J segment 5 bases; nucleotides outside the gene matches: 5. The germline V gene encodes CDR1 SGHTA and CDR2 FQGNSA. CDR3 region: CASSLLLAGGSETQYF. The CDR3, as DNA: TGTGCCAGCAGCTTACTACTAGCGGGGGGGTCCGAGACCCAGTACTTC.

The genes are TRBV6-1 and TRBJ1-6, with D unresolved. CDR1 and CDR2 from the germline V gene are MNHNS and SASEGT. The length of the CDR3 is 14 residues. Between the trimmed V and J ends, which lost 0 bases and 7 bases, there was a span of 7 bases. CDR3 nucleotides: TGTGCCAGCAGTGAAGCTATAACAAATTCACCCCTCCACTTT. It translates to CASSEAITNSPLHF.

The chain recombines TRBV27 with TRBJ2-3, with 9 bases fitting TRBD1. With V trimmed by 5 bases and J by 4 bases, 16 bases remained unmatched. This CDR3 is 18 amino acids long. Germline CDR1 is MNHEY and CDR2 is SMNVEV (reference sequence). DNA of the CDR3: TGTGCCAGCAGTGCACTCCCGGGACTGGACAGGGGCGCAGATACGCAGTATTTT. This gives the protein CASSALPGLDRGADTQYF.

This sequence joins TRBV2 and TRBJ1-1, with D possibly matching TRBD1 (5 bases). Germline CDR1 SNHLY, CDR2 FYNNEI. This CDR3 spans 15 amino acids. V was clipped by 6 bases and J by 1 base, with 15 bases between them. The CDR3 nucleotides are TGTGCCAGCAGGCCGGGGGGGGACCCGAACACTGAAGCTTTCTTT. It yields the protein CASRPGGDPNTEAFF.

This clone was detected only once. V is TRBV3-1 (or the pseudogene TRBV3-2) and J is TRBJ1-3; TRBD1 matches 8 bases. V was clipped by 4 bases and J by 1 base; unmatched bases: 3. The CDR3 is 15 amino acids. CDR1 and CDR2 (germline): LGHDT, YNNKEL (reference sequence). For the CDR3, the DNA is TGTGCCAGCAGCCCGGGGGACAGGTCTGGAAACACCATATATTTT. Protein sequence: CASSPGDRSGNTIYF.